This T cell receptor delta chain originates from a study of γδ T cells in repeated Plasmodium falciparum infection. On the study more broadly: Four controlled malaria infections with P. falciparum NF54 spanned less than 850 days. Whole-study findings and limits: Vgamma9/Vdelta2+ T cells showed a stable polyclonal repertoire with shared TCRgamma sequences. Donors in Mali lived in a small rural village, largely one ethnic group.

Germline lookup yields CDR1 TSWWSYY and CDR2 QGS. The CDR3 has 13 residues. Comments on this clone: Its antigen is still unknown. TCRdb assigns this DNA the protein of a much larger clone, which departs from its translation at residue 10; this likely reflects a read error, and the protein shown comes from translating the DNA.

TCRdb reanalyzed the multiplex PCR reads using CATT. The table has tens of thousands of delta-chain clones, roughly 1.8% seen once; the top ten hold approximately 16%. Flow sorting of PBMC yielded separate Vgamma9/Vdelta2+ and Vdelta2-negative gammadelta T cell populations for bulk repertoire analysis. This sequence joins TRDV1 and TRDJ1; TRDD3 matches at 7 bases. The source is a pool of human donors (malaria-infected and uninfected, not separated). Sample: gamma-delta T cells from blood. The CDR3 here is CALGRGMVDELIF. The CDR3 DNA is TGTGCTCTTGGTAGGGGGATGGTCGATGAACTCATCTTT.